This TCR beta chain was obtained from a study of identical twins (dated by TCRdb to between 2015 and 2016). Study-wide context: To test whether fetal clonotypes persist, the study used deep sequencing on TCR alpha and beta repertoires from monozygotic twins, unrelated adults of various ages, and cord blood. To rule out contamination, the twin experiments were replicated at different times with different library preparation protocols.

The germline V and J ends show losses of 7 bases and 4 bases respectively, and no gene match explains 11 bases of the junction. The CDR3 runs 16 amino acids, cysteine and phenylalanine included. Only the CDR3 region is kept as DNA, spanning 48 bases read in frame from base 1. Findings and caveats that apply to the study as a whole: Zero-insertion analyses could be partly confounded by invariant T cells such as MAIT and iNKT, though diverse VJ usage argued against such confounding for most clonotypes. Out-of-frame TCR alpha sharing in monozygotic twins was systematically underestimated by recombination models, whereas sharing between unrelated individuals was in agreement with the recombination models. Out-of-frame TCR alpha sequences shared between twins showed an excess of low generation-probability sequences compared with coincidental sharing between unrelated individuals. Because the same donors could not be followed over many years, the conclusions relied on cross-sectional statistical analysis. A weaker excess of twin sharing was found in beta out-of-frame sequences because the signal-to-noise ratio was lowered by fewer shared sequences. Abundant cord blood beta clonotypes carried fewer insertions; young adult naive repertoires showed a weaker similar trend, while memory repertoires showed none.

Library method: 5' RACE. Sequencing took place on an Illumina HiSeq 2000. Template switching introduced a universal primer binding site; the final cDNA contained a unique molecular identifier, enabling accurate counting of TCR cDNA molecules. First-strand cDNA for TCR alpha and beta chains was synthesized from specific primers in the conserved constant-segment region. To control for contamination, every cDNA library was double barcoded, receiving both a SMART-Mk sample barcode and Illumina barcodes. Two successive PCR steps introduced TruSeq adapter sequences along with Illumina sample barcodes. The Illumina HiSeq platform was used with custom primers to sequence TCR alpha and beta cDNA libraries. On the authors' methods: Unique molecular identifiers were extracted from raw reads with MiGEC, and CDR3 positions were determined with MiXCR. Recombination models were inferred per individual with the repgenHMM and IGoR tools using an EM algorithm. The analysis of shared clonotypes was done with the tcR package in R, with sharing normalized by the product of cloneset sizes. To study raw recombination free of thymic and clonal selection effects, out-of-frame nonproductive sequences were analyzed. Through fastp at Q25 and MiXCR, TCRdb rebuilt clones from the public reads, retaining in-frame beta chains. Each record represents a unique CDR3 protein, reported with the most common genes and DNA among its rows. TCRdb, not the authors, supplied the V and J calls. Present in this sample are hundreds of thousands of distinct CDR3 sequences, approximately 20% of which were seen just once. The ten largest account for approximately 0.5% of the sample.

Every donor was a healthy Caucasian. Three pairs of female monozygotic twins, all aged roughly 18 to 30 years, made up the twin cohort. Positive isolation kits from Invitrogen were used to isolate the CD4+ and CD8+ T cell populations. To note about this clonotype: The antigen it binds to is not known. No clone much larger than this one lies a single base away; base qualities are absent.

These data also featured in a second study, about yellow fever vaccine responses in identical twins. The second study also describes: The T cell response to vaccination in identical twins was reported by the authors to appear partly convergent and partly personalized. In the study, vaccine-responding T cell clones were precisely tracked in identical twins.

This receptor was obtained from a woman under 30 in good health. The rearranged segments are TRBV12-3 or TRBV12-4 and TRBJ2-1; 9 central bases correspond to TRBD2. The sequenced sample consisted of CD4+ T cells sorted from blood. CDR3 region: CASTLSGLAKYNEQFF. The DNA sequence follows: TGTGCCAGCACCCTCTCCGGACTAGCGAAATACAATGAGCAGTTCTTC.